Sequencing of this T cell receptor beta chain was carried out in a study of T-cell reconstitution after alpha-beta-depleted transplantation in children. Study-level findings and limits: After one year, T-cell counts and TCRbeta diversity mostly came from new T cells. As was reported, about two months after transplant, alpha-beta T cells came from several hundred expanded graft clones. Elevated TCRbeta diversity at day 60 was traced, in some patients, to surviving recipient T cells and thymic progenitors.

Per the germline V gene, CDR1 is KGHSH and CDR2 is LQKENI. Trimming stripped 5 bases from V and 5 bases from J, with 15 bases between. The CDR3 totals 14 residues. As to this clonotype: Its target is not known.

During its preparation, the TCRbeta library received unique molecular identifiers. Using its own MiXCR run on the PCR reads, TCRdb lists one record per CDR3 protein. Found here are a few hundred thousand distinct CDR3 sequences, about a quarter of them singletons; the top ten hold about 10%. Sequencing was performed on PBMCs, mostly from graft donor cells, taken 180 days after TCRalphabeta/CD19-depleted stem cell transplant. This TCR was recovered from a male patient younger than 18 who had a stem cell transplant for acute lymphoblastic leukemia, so the T cells may come from the graft donor. V gene TRBV18 combines with J gene TRBJ1-1; D possibly corresponds to TRBD1 (6 bases). The CDR3 coding sequence is TGTGCCAGCTCATCCGGCGGGGGGCGGACTGAAGCTTTCTTT. As protein: CASSSGGGRTEAFF.